A single sample gave rise to the 24 T cell receptor beta chains below, sequenced in a study of spatial heterogeneity in lung cancer. The antigens of these receptors remain unknown. Time point given: sample taken at primary tumor resection. Study findings and constraints: Tumor mutation counts were tracked by expanded intratumoral alpha and beta TCR counts.

TCRdb re-called the 5' RACE reads through MiXCR, storing one row per CDR3 protein. Of some 1,100 distinct CDR3 sequences in the sample, around 13% were seen once. The sequencing here drew on lung tumor tissue, taken at surgery. Receptors were obtained from a male donor with early-stage non-small cell lung cancer.

This clonotype is classed as medium-sized. Within a library made for alpha chains, this beta chain is off target, and its count is uninformative. This chain joins TRBV5-1 and TRBJ2-1; TRBD2 matches 7 bases. V gave up 2 bases and J gave up 8 bases; unmatched junction bases: 10. CDR3 size: 15 residues. Germline assignment: CDR1 SGHRS and CDR2 YFSETQ. The CDR3 DNA sequence: TGCGCCAGCAGCTTAACCGGGGGACTACAAGATGAGCAGTTCTTC. Translating it yields CASSLTGGLQDEQFF.

By share, this clonotype ranks as medium-sized. This beta chain is an off-target read within a library intended for alpha chains, so its frequency means little. This chain uses TRBV20-1 with TRBJ1-1; weak D call: TRBD1 (5 bases). CDR1 is DFQATT and CDR2 is SNEGSKA in the germline V gene (reference sequence). V was clipped by 3 bases and J by 6 bases, with 14 bases between them. The CDR3 consists of 13 residues. The CDR3 loop reads CSASAGGTPEAFF. Here the CDR3 DNA reads TGCAGTGCTAGTGCGGGGGGGACCCCTGAAGCTTTCTTT.

This clonotype is large. This beta chain is a stray sequence in a library constructed for alpha chains; its clone size is not meaningful. This rearrangement joins TRBV7-2 to TRBJ2-1, with 9 bases identical to TRBD2. V was clipped by 0 bases and J by 6 bases; unmatched bases: 3. From germline, CDR1 is SGHTA and CDR2 FQGNSA. The length of the CDR3 is 15 residues. The CDR3 coding sequence is TGTGCCAGCAGCTTAGCCAGCGGGGGGATCAATGAGCAGTTCTTC. Protein sequence: CASSLASGGINEQFF.

In its sample, this clonotype was seen many times. This beta chain is an off-target read within a library intended for alpha chains, so its frequency means little. The chain uses TRBV2 and TRBJ1-1; 7 bases are a match to TRBD1. The germline CDR1 and CDR2 sequences are SNHLY and FYNNEI. The CDR3 has 13 amino acids. The junction had 1 base not matched to a gene; V was cut back by 4 bases and J by 2 bases. CDR3 protein: CASSGDSNTEAFF. The DNA for the CDR3 is TGTGCCAGCAGTGGGGACAGTAACACTGAAGCTTTCTTT.

This clonotype is medium-sized. Since it is a stray read in a library aimed at alpha chains, this beta chain has a size that is not meaningful. The gene calls are TRBV5-5 and TRBJ2-7; D may be TRBD2 (5 bases). This CDR3 contains 13 residues. V was pared by 0 bases and J by 7 bases, with 11 bases between. Germline-derived CDR1 and CDR2 are SGHKS and YYEKEE (reference sequence). Here the CDR3 reads CASSLGQEGEQYF. The CDR3 region has the DNA TGTGCCAGCAGCTTGGGACAAGAGGGTGAGCAGTACTTC.

Notes on this clonotype: Since it is a stray read in a library aimed at alpha chains, this beta chain has a size that is not meaningful. The CDR3: CASSLGLTEAFF. DNA for the CDR3: TGTGCCAGCAGTTTGGGACTCACTGAAGCTTTCTTT. The V and J genes are TRBV12-3 or TRBV12-4 and TRBJ1-1; weak D call: TRBD1 (5 bases). V was shortened by 3 bases and J by 4 bases, with 6 bases between the two germline ends. There are 12 residues in the CDR3.

This clonotype is medium-sized (0.01 to 0.1%) in the sample. The library was built for alpha chains, so this beta chain is an off-target read and its size means little. This chain links TRBV7-8 with TRBJ2-3; the match to TRBD1 covers 7 bases. The V and J ends lost 5 bases and 5 bases, in that order; junction bases with no gene match: 1. Germline loops: CDR1 SGHVS, CDR2 FQNEAQ. The CDR3 extends over 12 amino acids. CDR3 sequence reads: CASSRDRDTQYF. Written as DNA, the CDR3 is TGTGCCAGCAGCAGGGACAGAGATACGCAGTATTTT.

As regards this clonotype: This beta chain is an off-target read within a library intended for alpha chains, so its frequency means little. The V and J genes are TRBV15 and TRBJ1-4; 7 bases are shared with TRBD1. CDR3 length equals 14 residues. Germline V gene data show CDR1 as LNHNV and CDR2 as YYDKDF (reference sequence). With V trimmed by 6 bases and J by 2 bases, 3 bases remained unmatched. The CDR3: CATSLGGTNEKLFF. The CDR3, as DNA: TGTGCCACCAGTCTAGGGGGCACTAATGAAAAACTGTTTTTT.

By share, this clonotype ranks as medium-sized (0.01 to 0.1%). This beta chain came through as a stray read in a library set up for alpha chains, and its size says little. The V call is TRBV7-7, the J call TRBJ2-3; tentative D call: TRBD1 (6 bases). This CDR3 has 15 amino acids. The V end was cut by 4 bases, the J end by 4 bases, with 15 bases between. Germline values: CDR1 SSHAT, CDR2 FNYEAQ (reference sequence). CDR3 loop: CASSCGQYGSDTQYF. CDR3 coding DNA: TGTGCCAGCAGCTGCGGACAGTACGGCTCAGATACGCAGTATTTT.

Concerning this clonotype: Because the library targeted alpha chains, this beta chain is an off-target read whose size means little. This chain uses TRBV7-2 with TRBJ1-1; D is possibly TRBD1 (6 bases). Trimming removed 5 bases from V and 10 bases from J, with 14 bases in between. CDR1 is SGHTA and CDR2 is FQGNSA in the germline V gene. The CDR3 is made up of 12 amino acids. CDR3 bases: TGTGCCAGCAGCCCGGTAGGGGGAGGAGCTTTCTTT. It is translated as CASSPVGGGAFF.

Comments on this clonotype: This beta chain was picked up by a library intended for alpha chains and is off target, so its count carries little meaning. The V gene is TRBV5-4, the J gene TRBJ2-3, with D unresolved. Trimming removed 2 bases from V and 0 bases from J, with 19 bases in between. CDR1 SGHNT and CDR2 YYREEE come from the germline V gene (reference sequence). The CDR3 is 18 residues long. The chain's CDR3 is CASSFLGLQAVSTDTQYF. The CDR3 DNA follows: TGTGCCAGCAGCTTCCTGGGCCTCCAGGCTGTGAGCACAGATACGCAGTATTTT.

This clonotype was seen a handful of times. This beta chain represents an off-target read in a library built for alpha chains; its size is of limited meaning. The chain couples TRBV11-2 to TRBJ2-1, with TRBD2 identical over 7 bases. J lost 4 bases, V lost 1 base, and 1 base had no gene match. The CDR3 runs to 14 residues. Germline V gene sequence: CDR1 SGHAT, CDR2 FQNNGV. The CDR3 DNA reads TGTGCCAGCAGCTTAGCACTAGCGTACAATGAGCAGTTCTTC. As protein: CASSLALAYNEQFF.

Turning to this clonotype: The library was designed around alpha chains, so this beta chain is a stray read whose abundance carries little weight. This sequence joins TRBV7-2 and TRBJ2-3, with 7 bases lining up with TRBD2. Germline V gene lookup returns CDR1 SGHTA and CDR2 FQGNSA. This CDR3 is built from 13 residues. V lost 5 bases to trimming and J lost 4 bases; unmatched junction nucleotides: 3. The CDR3 nucleotides read TGTGCCAGCAGCCCTACTAGCGCAGATACGCAGTATTTT. Translating it yields CASSPTSADTQYF.

Within the sample, this clonotype is medium-sized. This beta chain is a stray sequence in a library constructed for alpha chains; its clone size is not meaningful. The CDR3 reads CAISGQNTEAFF. Written as DNA, the CDR3 is TGTGCCATCAGTGGACAGAACACTGAAGCTTTCTTT. The rearrangement joins TRBV10-3 to TRBJ1-1; no firm D call. Per the germline V gene, CDR1 is ENHRY and CDR2 is SYGVKD. V lost 4 bases and J lost 1, with 4 bases in between. There are 12 residues in the CDR3.

There are many counts of this clonotype. A library made for alpha chains picked up this beta chain off target, so its size means little. The chain combines TRBV7-2 with TRBJ2-2; the D gene is possibly TRBD2 (6 bases). CDR3 length: 17 residues. Trimming shortened V by 5 bases and J by 4 bases, and 20 bases separated the two germline ends. Germline V gene sequence: CDR1 SGHTA, CDR2 FQGNSA. CDR3 in DNA: TGTGCCAGCAGCCCTCGGGGTGGCGGGGTAACCACCGGGGAGCTGTTTTTT. As protein: CASSPRGGGVTTGELFF. Drawing the rest from reference TRBV7-2 and TRBJ2-2, the complete variable domain is GAGVSQSPSNKVTEKGKDVELRCDPISGHTALYWYRQSLGQGLEFLIYFQGNSAPDKSGLPSDRFSAERTGGSVSTLTIQRTQQEDSAVYLCASSPRGGGVTTGELFFGEGSRLTVL.

This clonotype is termed medium-sized. Little can be read into the size of this beta chain, an off-target read in a library designed for alpha chains. This chain uses TRBV20-1 with TRBJ2-3; tentatively, D is TRBD1 or TRBD2 (5 bases each). Per the germline V gene, CDR1 is DFQATT and CDR2 is SNEGSKA (reference sequence). Trimming cost V 3 bases and J 4 bases, with 8 bases left between them. CDR3 length: 12 residues. In nucleotides, the CDR3 is TGCAGTGCTAGCGGGGACCCAGATACGCAGTATTTT. Translated: CSASGDPDTQYF.

As for this clonotype: This beta chain is an unintended read in a library built for alpha chains; its size means little. The rearrangement links TRBV14 to TRBJ2-5, with 9 positions matching TRBD2. Germline V gene data show CDR1 as SGHDN and CDR2 as FVKESK. The trim removed 0 bases at V and 5 bases at J, leaving 4 bases unmatched. This CDR3 is 15 amino acids long. The CDR3 sequence is CASSQDGREGETQYF. The DNA of the CDR3 is TGTGCCAGCAGCCAAGATGGGCGGGAGGGTGAGACCCAGTACTTC.

This clonotype qualifies as hyperexpanded. The library was built for alpha chains, so this beta chain is an off-target read and its size means little. The CDR3 nucleotides read TGCAGCGCTATTACAGTGAACACTGAAGCTTTCTTT. This encodes CSAITVNTEAFF. The chain recombines TRBV29-1 with TRBJ1-1; D remains unclear. This CDR3 spans 12 amino acids. The V gene's germline CDR1 is SQVTM and CDR2 ANQGSEA. Trimming removed 7 bases from V and 0 bases from J, with 9 bases in between.

This clonotype was seen at least ten times. The size of this beta chain means little, since it is a stray read in a library made for alpha chains. The chain couples TRBV29-1 to TRBJ2-7; unclear D gene. V was clipped by 5 bases and J by 6 bases, with 17 bases between them. CDR1 SQVTM and CDR2 ANQGSEA come from the germline V gene. The CDR3 has 13 residues. The CDR3 loop reads CSVLSDTRSEQYF. The CDR3 DNA follows: TGCAGCGTTTTATCAGACACCCGCTCCGAGCAGTACTTC.

Many counts were recorded for this clonotype. This beta chain was picked up by a library intended for alpha chains and is off target, so its count carries little meaning. The chain combines TRBV7-2 with TRBJ2-7; 12 nucleotides line up with TRBD2. The germline V gene encodes CDR1 SGHTA and CDR2 FQGNSA. This CDR3 spans 15 amino acids. V gave up 1 base and J gave up 7 bases; unmatched junction bases: 5. The CDR3 loop reads CASSLVLAGGQEQYF. CDR3 nucleotides: TGTGCCAGCAGCTTAGTACTAGCGGGGGGACAGGAGCAGTACTTC. The variable domain in full, completed from reference TRBV7-2 and TRBJ2-7, reads GAGVSQSPSNKVTEKGKDVELRCDPISGHTALYWYRQSLGQGLEFLIYFQGNSAPDKSGLPSDRFSAERTGGSVSTLTIQRTQQEDSAVYLCASSLVLAGGQEQYFGPGTRLTVT.

This clonotype is labeled as medium-sized. Little can be read into the size of this beta chain, an off-target read in a library designed for alpha chains. The chain couples TRBV9 to TRBJ1-2, with 7 bases lining up with TRBD1. With 0 bases clipped from V and 4 bases from J, the junction kept 6 bases outside the gene matches. Germline CDR1 SGDLS, CDR2 YYNGEE. This CDR3 has 15 residues. DNA for the CDR3: TGTGCCAGCAGCGTAGGAGGGGGCAGCGGCTATGGCTACACCTTC. This codes for CASSVGGGSGYGYTF.

In its sample, this clonotype is large. As an off-target read in a library built for alpha chains, this beta chain has a frequency of little significance. The V gene is TRBV28, the J gene TRBJ2-1; 7 bases are shared with TRBD2. There are 14 residues in the CDR3. The trim removed 6 bases at V and 4 bases at J, leaving 6 bases unmatched. Per germline, CDR1 MDHEN and CDR2 SYDVKM. CDR3 residues: CASRLPGGYNEQFF. For the CDR3, the DNA is TGTGCCAGCAGACTTCCCGGGGGGTACAATGAGCAGTTCTTC.

This clonotype is deemed large. The library was designed around alpha chains, so this beta chain is a stray read whose abundance carries little weight. This rearrangement joins TRBV6-6 to TRBJ2-3; D unresolved. Trimming removed 4 bases from V and 1 base from J, with 12 bases in between. Germline CDR1 is MNHNY and CDR2 is SVGAGI (reference sequence). The CDR3 runs 15 residues. CDR3 sequence reads: CASSSPQSGTDTQYF. The CDR3 DNA is TGTGCCAGCAGTTCCCCGCAGAGCGGCACAGATACGCAGTATTTT.

This clonotype is large (0.1 to 1%) by share. This beta chain is a stray read from a library made for alpha chains; its abundance is not meaningful. The V and J genes are TRBV18 and TRBJ2-1, with D perhaps matching TRBD1 or TRBD2 (5 bases each). Germline assignment: CDR1 KGHSH and CDR2 LQKENI. The length of the CDR3 is 15 residues. The V and J ends lost 2 bases and 1 base respectively, with 9 bases between them. CDR3: CASSPEGLSYNEQFF. CDR3 DNA: TGTGCCAGCTCACCAGAGGGGCTTTCCTACAATGAGCAGTTCTTC.